The 32 T cell receptor beta chains reported below all come from one sample, sequenced in a study of T-cell reconstitution after alpha-beta-depleted transplantation in children. A library of TCRbeta sequences, prepared with unique molecular identifiers, was generated. Using its own MiXCR run on the PCR reads, TCRdb lists one record per CDR3 protein. Among some 240,000 distinct CDR3 sequences listed, approximately 9.8% were seen once. Sequencing was performed on PBMCs from the stem cell graft donor, taken from the stem cell graft. All receptors come from a human donor who donated a stem cell graft to a child with SCID.

This chain links TRBV19 with TRBJ2-6; D may match TRBD1 or TRBD2 (6 bases each). The V gene lost 10 bases and the J gene lost 1 base, with 17 bases spanning the gap. Germline V CDR1 and CDR2: LNHDA, SQIVND (reference sequence). The CDR3 consists of 16 residues. The CDR3 nucleotides are TGTGCCATGGGCCGGGGGCTAGCTTCTGGGGCCAACGTCCTGACTTTC. Amino acids: CAMGRGLASGANVLTF.

This clonotype was seen ten or more times. The V and J genes are TRBV6-1 and TRBJ2-4; D is unresolved. CDR3 length: 14 residues. CDR1 is MNHNS and CDR2 is SASEGT in the germline V gene. The V end was cut by 8 bases, the J end by 1 base, with 12 bases between. The CDR3 is CASRRDGAKNIQYF. The CDR3 bases are TGTGCCAGCCGCCGAGATGGGGCCAAAAACATTCAGTACTTC.

Many counts were recorded for this clonotype. The genes are TRBV20-1 and TRBJ1-6; D is unresolved. Germline loops: CDR1 DFQATT, CDR2 SNEGSKA (reference sequence). This CDR3 region has 15 residues. Trimming took off 5 bases at V and 3 bases at J, with 14 bases between the two ends. The CDR3 here is CSASLGNDYNSPLHF. For the CDR3, the DNA is TGCAGTGCTTCTTTGGGAAATGACTATAATTCACCCCTCCACTTT.

This clonotype has a count of ten or more. V gene TRBV12-3 or TRBV12-4 combines with J gene TRBJ2-7; 12 bases map to TRBD2. CDR3 length: 17 amino acids. Trimming removed 3 bases from V and 0 bases from J; junction bases left unmatched: 6. The CDR3, as DNA: TGTGCCAGCAGTTTGCGAGGACTAGCGGGAAGCTCCTACGAGCAGTACTTC. Encoded protein: CASSLRGLAGSSYEQYF.

At least ten counts were recorded for this clonotype. The chain combines TRBV12-3 or TRBV12-4 with TRBJ2-4, with unresolved D. Trimming took 1 base from V and 0 from J, leaving 4 bases between them. The CDR3 has 14 residues. CDR3 protein: CASSLVEAKNIQYF. The CDR3 nucleotides are TGTGCCAGCAGTTTAGTAGAAGCCAAAAACATTCAGTACTTC.

The sample holds many counts of this clonotype. The CDR3 sequence is CASSIGEDQPQHF. CDR3 DNA sequence: TGTGCCAGTAGCATCGGGGAGGATCAGCCCCAGCATTTT. The V gene is TRBV19, the J gene TRBJ1-5; D gene unclear. Germline values: CDR1 LNHDA, CDR2 SQIVND (reference sequence). Trimming cost V 6 bases and J 5 bases, with 11 bases left between them. The CDR3 extends over 13 amino acids.

At least ten counts were recorded for this clonotype. The chain links TRBV12-3 or TRBV12-4 to TRBJ2-4; D may correspond to TRBD1 or TRBD2 (6 bases each). V lost 2 bases to trimming and J lost 3 bases, with 14 bases between them. CDR3 length equals 16 residues. CDR3 sequence reads: CASSLLSGGLKNIQYF. The DNA for the CDR3 is TGTGCCAGCAGTTTACTTTCTGGGGGGCTCAAAAACATTCAGTACTTC.

This clonotype was detected ten times or more. This chain uses TRBV20-1 with TRBJ2-3; D remains unclear. The CDR3 is 13 amino acids. From germline, CDR1 is DFQATT and CDR2 SNEGSKA (reference sequence). V was pared by 4 bases and J by 4 bases, with 12 bases between. This CDR3 is CSAIWASPDTQYF. The CDR3 nucleotides read TGCAGTGCTATCTGGGCATCACCAGATACGCAGTATTTT.

This clonotype was seen at least ten times. The genes are TRBV9 and TRBJ1-2; D uncertain. Trimming left V 4 bases short and J 4 bases short, with 17 bases between. Germline V CDR1 and CDR2: SGDLS, YYNGEE. CDR3 length: 15 residues. CDR3 DNA sequence: TGTGCCAGCAGCATCTACGCGATGGGGAGCTATGGCTACACCTTC. Its translation: CASSIYAMGSYGYTF.

In this sample, this clonotype turned up many times. This chain uses TRBV5-1 with TRBJ2-3; TRBD1 matches at 7 bases. V shed 2 bases and J 2 bases; nucleotides not matched to a gene: 11. Germline CDR1 SGHRS, CDR2 YFSETQ. This CDR3 comprises 17 residues. CDR3 sequence: CASSFSTGTAFTDTQYF. Here the CDR3 DNA reads TGCGCCAGCAGCTTCTCGACCGGGACAGCTTTCACAGATACGCAGTATTTT.

This clonotype has ten or more counts. The gene calls are TRBV12-3 or TRBV12-4 and TRBJ2-4, with TRBD1 matching 10 bases. This CDR3 region has 14 residues. The junction had 3 bases not matched to a gene; V was cut back by 6 bases and J by 4 bases. CDR3 region: CASRSGQGKNIQYF. CDR3 sequence (DNA): TGTGCCAGCAGATCGGGACAGGGGAAAAACATTCAGTACTTC.

This chain links TRBV20-1 with TRBJ1-1, with D unresolved. Trimming cost V 0 bases and J 0 bases, with 11 bases left between them. Germline CDR1 and CDR2: DFQATT and SNEGSKA (reference sequence). The CDR3 covers 15 residues. The CDR3 coding sequence is TGCAGTGCTAGAGATTGGAGTGGGGTGAACACTGAAGCTTTCTTT. As protein: CSARDWSGVNTEAFF.

This chain connects TRBV19 to TRBJ2-2; D tentatively fits TRBD1 or TRBD2 (5 bases each). Germline-derived CDR1 and CDR2 are LNHDA and SQIVND (reference sequence). There are 17 residues in the CDR3. V dropped 6 bases and J dropped 0 bases, with 17 bases sitting between them. The CDR3 loop is CASSGPGPTTNTGELFF. DNA for the CDR3: TGTGCCAGTAGCGGACCGGGACCTACTACGAACACCGGGGAGCTGTTTTTT.

In the case of this clonotype: Compared with germline, one end of the junction differs, possibly owing to a read error. The DNA for the CDR3 is TGTGCCACCAGCCCCGGACAGGGGGGCTATGGCTACACCTTC. Translated, it gives CATSPGQGGYGYTF. The chain employs TRBV7-2 and TRBJ1-2, with 10 bases that match TRBD1. The length of the CDR3 is 14 residues. Germline V gene data show CDR1 as SGHTA and CDR2 as FQGNSA.

This clonotype was counted only a few times. DNA for the CDR3: TGTGCCAGTAGTATAGGAACCGGGACAGGGACTCAGCCCCAGCATTTT. This gives the protein CASSIGTGTGTQPQHF. The chain joins TRBV19 to TRBJ1-5; TRBD1 matches 9 bases. The germline V gene has CDR1 LNHDA and CDR2 SQIVND (reference sequence). V was clipped by 1 base and J by 6 bases; unmatched bases: 7. The CDR3 runs 16 residues.

The gene calls are TRBV25-1 and TRBJ2-1; tentatively, D is TRBD2 (5 bases). Germline CDR1 MGHDK, CDR2 SYGVNS. The V end was cut by 9 bases, the J end by 0 bases, with 18 bases between. The CDR3 length is 16 residues. This chain's CDR3 is CARGPGILRSYNEQFF. Written as DNA, the CDR3 is TGTGCCAGGGGCCCGGGGATTCTCCGCTCCTACAATGAGCAGTTCTTC.

This clonotype has a handful of counts. This chain joins TRBV7-2 and TRBJ2-2; tentatively, D is TRBD2 (6 bases). The CDR3 sequence is 17 residues long. CDR1 is SGHTA, CDR2 FQGNSA, per germline. V dropped 1 base and J dropped 0 bases, with 12 bases sitting between them. In DNA form, the CDR3 reads TGTGCCAGCAGCTTAGTATTTGGGACTCCGAACACCGGGGAGCTGTTTTTT. Protein product: CASSLVFGTPNTGELFF.

CDR3 loop: CASSLRAGEPTDTQYF. The CDR3 DNA follows: TGTGCCAGCAGCCTCAGGGCAGGGGAACCCACAGATACGCAGTATTTT. V and J are TRBV7-8 and TRBJ2-3, with D possibly matching TRBD1 (6 bases). Trimming shortened V by 5 bases and J by 2 bases, and 17 bases separated the two germline ends. CDR3 size: 16 residues. Germline CDR1 is SGHVS and CDR2 is FQNEAQ.

This clonotype was seen at least ten times. The rearrangement uses TRBV5-1 and TRBJ1-1, with 10 bases that match TRBD1. Germline CDR1 and CDR2: SGHRS and YFSETQ. The CDR3 loop spans 16 amino acids. V dropped 4 bases and J dropped 2; count of bases not matched to a gene: 8. The CDR3 DNA reads TGCGCCAGCAGCGAAAGACAGGGGGCGGCCAACACTGAAGCTTTCTTT. Amino acid sequence: CASSERQGAANTEAFF.

The table lists this clonotype with many counts. The chain couples TRBV4-2 to TRBJ2-1, with D perhaps TRBD2 (6 bases). Trimming pared 0 bases from V and 5 bases from J, leaving 20 bases between. Germline V lookup: CDR1 LGHNA, CDR2 YNFKEQ. The CDR3 runs 18 residues. CDR3 nucleotide sequence: TGTGCCAGCAGCCAAGATCAAATTAGGAGGGGCCTAAACAATGAGCAGTTCTTC. This translates into CASSQDQIRRGLNNEQFF.

The sample holds many counts of this clonotype. V is TRBV7-9 and J is TRBJ2-3; D remains unclear. The CDR3 spans 13 residues. The germline V and J ends were trimmed by 6 bases and 0 bases, with 7 bases remaining between them. From germline, CDR1 is SEHNR and CDR2 FQNEAQ (reference sequence). For the CDR3, the DNA is TGTGCCAGCAGGCTAGGCAGCACAGATACGCAGTATTTT. It specifies CASRLGSTDTQYF.

This chain uses TRBV12-3 or TRBV12-4 with TRBJ2-7; 8 bases line up with TRBD1. The trim removed 6 bases at V and 1 base at J, leaving 8 bases unmatched. This CDR3 comprises 15 residues. The CDR3 loop reads CASSPRTGSSYEQYF. The CDR3 bases are TGTGCCAGCAGCCCCCGGACAGGGTCTTCCTACGAGCAGTACTTC.

This clonotype was counted once. The rearrangement joins TRBV4-1 to TRBJ2-5; no firm D call. The germline gives CDR1 MGHRA, CDR2 YSYEKL. The V and J ends lost 1 base and 5 bases respectively, with 8 bases between them. The CDR3 loop spans 13 amino acids. The CDR3 is CASSQAVSETQYF. Written as DNA, the CDR3 is TGCGCCAGCAGCCAAGCAGTTTCGGAGACCCAGTACTTC.

This clonotype appeared many times. V and J are TRBV15 and TRBJ1-4; 8 bases match TRBD1. Per germline, CDR1 LNHNV and CDR2 YYDKDF (reference sequence). This CDR3 region has 15 residues. After removal of 2 bases from V and 7 bases from J, the junction contained 6 bases not matched to a gene. In DNA, the CDR3 is TGTGCCACCAGCAGACGAGACAGGGGTGGTGAAAAACTGTTTTTT. The encoded protein is CATSRRDRGGEKLFF. The variable domain in full, with the rest retrieved from reference TRBV15 and TRBJ1-4, is DAMVIQNPRYQVTQFGKPVTLSCSQTLNHNVMYWYQQKSSQAPKLLFHYYDKDFNNEADTPDNFQSRRPNTSFCFLDIRSPGLGDTAMYLCATSRRDRGGEKLFFGSGTQLSVL.

The V call is TRBV7-9, the J call TRBJ2-3, with D perhaps matching TRBD2 (5 bases). Germline assignment: CDR1 SEHNR and CDR2 FQNEAQ (reference sequence). This CDR3 region has 16 residues. The V end was cut by 5 bases, the J end by 3 bases, with 18 bases between. The CDR3 DNA follows: TGTGCCAGCAGCCTTCAGTTATACCCGGGGACAGATACGCAGTATTTT. It is translated as CASSLQLYPGTDTQYF.

This clonotype occurred a few times. V is TRBV27 and J is TRBJ1-1; D remains ambiguous. Trimming shortened V by 4 bases and J by 4 bases, and 10 bases separated the two germline ends. Germline-derived CDR1 and CDR2 are MNHEY and SMNVEV (reference sequence). This CDR3 comprises 13 residues. CDR3 coding DNA: TGTGCCAGCAGTTCAGCAGCGGTCACTGAAGCTTTCTTT. Translating it yields CASSSAAVTEAFF.

This clonotype was detected ten times or more. The chain uses TRBV5-1 and TRBJ2-1, with D maybe TRBD2 (6 bases). The CDR3 length is 13 residues. Germline V gives CDR1 SGHRS, CDR2 YFSETQ. The V gene lost 0 bases and the J gene lost 10 bases, with 11 bases spanning the gap. The CDR3 loop is CASSLVLEGEQFF. CDR3 DNA: TGCGCCAGCAGCTTGGTATTGGAGGGGGAGCAGTTCTTC.

This clonotype was seen at least ten times. J is TRBJ1-1 and V is TRBV20-1; 8 nucleotides match TRBD1. Trimming at V came to 6 bases and at J to 7 bases, leaving 13 bases not matched to a gene. Germline CDR1 reads DFQATT; CDR2 reads SNEGSKA (reference sequence). The CDR3 length is 14 residues. The CDR3 DNA is TGCAGTGCCGCCACCGGGACAGGCGAGTTTGAAGCTTTCTTT. The encoded protein is CSAATGTGEFEAFF.

V usage is TRBV5-5 and J usage is TRBJ2-3; D possibly corresponds to TRBD1 (6 bases). Trimming left V 1 base short and J 5 bases short, with 11 bases between. CDR1 is SGHKS, CDR2 YYEKEE, per germline (reference sequence). The CDR3 is 14 amino acids. The CDR3 is CASSLLAGEDTQYF. The CDR3 coding sequence is TGTGCCAGCAGCTTGCTGGCAGGGGAAGATACGCAGTATTTT.

At least ten counts were recorded for this clonotype. The rearrangement joins TRBV5-1 to TRBJ2-3; D is tentatively TRBD1 or TRBD2 (6 bases each). The germline V and J ends were trimmed by 3 bases and 6 bases, with 14 bases remaining between them. CDR1 SGHRS and CDR2 YFSETQ come from the germline V gene. This CDR3 region has 14 residues. CDR3 bases: TGCGCCAGCAGCTCTGGGGGGCTCTCGGATACGCAGTATTTT. Its translation is CASSSGGLSDTQYF.

This clonotype was picked up many times. V usage is TRBV14 and J usage is TRBJ1-2, with no clear D. V gave up 0 bases and J gave up 1 base, with 3 bases separating them. Germline CDR1 reads SGHDN; CDR2 reads FVKESK. The CDR3 has 13 residues. The CDR3: CASSQERNYGYTF. In nucleotides, the CDR3 is TGTGCCAGCAGCCAAGAACGTAACTATGGCTACACCTTC.

At least ten counts were recorded for this clonotype. The rearrangement uses TRBV20-1 and TRBJ1-2; D not certain. The CDR3 is 15 residues long. The germline V gene encodes CDR1 DFQATT and CDR2 SNEGSKA (reference sequence). Trimming stripped 1 base from V and 3 bases from J, with 15 bases between. This chain's CDR3 is CSARGVGSSDYGYTF. The CDR3 DNA sequence: TGCAGTGCTAGAGGTGTCGGATCCTCTGACTATGGCTACACCTTC.